Listed below are T cell receptor beta chains from one sample, sequenced in a study of sequential checkpoint blockade in melanoma. Profiled with immunoSEQ multiplex PCR; TCRdb holds only in-frame clones, not every one. In the table there are 9,000 to 10,000 clones, less than 80% of which are singletons. The starting material was CD8+ T cells sorted from blood (inferred from file names), obtained from a patient given nivolumab and ipilimumab in sequence. These receptors originate from a human donor with melanoma. CDR3s include the opening cysteine and the closing phenylalanine or tryptophan. A D gene is named only where the DNA matches it firmly. Some rows mark clone size as missing; the rest say once, few, many or name a class of expanded clone.

J	length	V	size	D	DNA	CDR3
TRBJ1-1	18	TRBV7-6	.	TRBD1	TGTGCCAGCAGCTTAGGCTTCCCACAGGGGGCGCAGAACACTGAAGCTTTCTTT	CASSLGFPQGAQNTEAFF
TRBJ2-7	13	TRBV4-1	.	.	TGCGCCAGCAGCCAAGATAGCTCCTACGAGCAGTACTTC	CASSQDSSYEQYF
TRBJ1-2	14	TRBV6-5	.	TRBD1	TGTGCCAGCAGTCTGGACAGGACATACTATGGCTACACCTTC	CASSLDRTYYGYTF
TRBJ1-4	16	TRBV5-8	once	TRBD1	TGTGCCAGCAGCTTACGAGAAGGACAGGGGAATGAAAAACTGTTTTTT	CASSLREGQGNEKLFF
TRBJ1-1	12	TRBV2	.	.	TGTGCCAGCAACCCAGGGACAACTGAAGCTTTCTTT	CASNPGTTEAFF
TRBJ2-2	16	TRBV7-9	.	.	TGTGCCACCTCTCCTAGTGAAGTTAAATACACCGGGGAGCTGTTTTTT	CATSPSEVKYTGELFF
TRBJ2-1	16	TRBV13	.	TRBD2	TGTGCCAGCAGCCCCAGGGGACTAGCGGGCTACAATGAGCAGTTCTTC	CASSPRGLAGYNEQFF
TRBJ1-2	15	TRBV10-3	.	.	TGTGCCATCAGTGAGTCGGGGGCTCCTAACTATGGCTACACCTTC	CAISESGAPNYGYTF
TRBJ2-7	15	TRBV7-6	.	TRBD1	TGTGCCAGCAGCTTAAGGCAGGGGGCTGTCTACGAGCAGTACTTC	CASSLRQGAVYEQYF
TRBJ2-1	15	TRBV7-7	.	.	TGTGCCAGCAGCTTGGGGCCAACCTCTTACAATGAGCAGTTCTTC	CASSLGPTSYNEQFF
TRBJ2-1	15	TRBV6-5	few	TRBD2	TGTGCCAGCAGTTACTTAGCGGGCGGCTACAATGAGCAGTTCTTC	CASSYLAGGYNEQFF
TRBJ2-2	15	TRBV6-4	.	TRBD2	TGTGCCAGCAGTCGGGAGGGATCAAACACCGGGGAGCTGTTTTTT	CASSREGSNTGELFF
TRBJ1-4	15	TRBV1	.	.	TGCACCAGCAGCAGACGACAGCCTGGCGGTGAAAAACTGTTTTTT	CTSSRRQPGGEKLFF
TRBJ2-5	16	TRBV7-8	.	TRBD2	TGTGCCAGCAGCTGGAGCGGGGGGCTCGATCGCGAGACCCAGTACTTC	CASSWSGGLDRETQYF
TRBJ1-1	16	TRBV27	few	TRBD1	TGTGCCAGCAGTTACGGGACAGGGGGCGCCGACACTGAAGCTTTCTTT	CASSYGTGGADTEAFF
TRBJ2-4	15	TRBV5-6	.	TRBD2	TGTGCCAGCAGCTTTGGCGGGGGGCGGGAATCGGAGCAGTACTTC	CASSFGGGRESEQYF
TRBJ2-3	15	TRBV15	.	TRBD2	TGTGCCACCAGCAGAGATAGCGGGGGGGCAGATACGCAGTATTTT	CATSRDSGGADTQYF
TRBJ2-1	13	TRBV27	.	.	TGTGCCAGCAGTTCAGGCCTATACAATGAGCAGTTCTTC	CASSSGLYNEQFF
TRBJ2-1	11	TRBV19	.	TRBD2	TGTGCCAGTAGTACGGGGGGTGAGCAGTTCTTC	CASSTGGEQFF
TRBJ2-7	15	TRBV18	.	.	TGTGCCAGCTCACCTAGCCAGGGGGGACCCTACGAGCAGTACTTC	CASSPSQGGPYEQYF
TRBJ2-1	15	TRBV10-3	few	.	TGTGCCATCAGTGAGCTGGCAGGGGCTGGGAATGAGCAGTTCTTC	CAISELAGAGNEQFF
TRBJ2-1	16	TRBV4-1	few	.	TGCGCCAGCAGCCAAGAACAGCTGAGCTCCTACAATGAGCAGTTCTTC	CASSQEQLSSYNEQFF
TRBJ2-1	12	TRBV15	few	.	TGTGCCACCAGCAGAGATAGAAATGAGCAGTTCTTC	CATSRDRNEQFF